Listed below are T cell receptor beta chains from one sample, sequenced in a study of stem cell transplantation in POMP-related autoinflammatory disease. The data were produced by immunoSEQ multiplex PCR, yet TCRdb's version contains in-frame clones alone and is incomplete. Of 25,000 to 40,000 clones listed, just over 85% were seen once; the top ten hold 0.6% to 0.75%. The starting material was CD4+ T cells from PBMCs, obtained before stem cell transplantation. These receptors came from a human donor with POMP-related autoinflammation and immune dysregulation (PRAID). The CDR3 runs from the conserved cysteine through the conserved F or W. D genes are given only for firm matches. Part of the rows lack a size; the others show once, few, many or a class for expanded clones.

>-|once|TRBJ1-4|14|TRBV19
TGTGCCAGTAGTTCCGGGACAACTAATGAAAAACTGTTTTTT
CASSSGTTNEKLFF
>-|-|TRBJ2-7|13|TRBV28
TGTGCCAGCCACCTCGGGGGAACCTACGAGCAGTACTTC
CASHLGGTYEQYF
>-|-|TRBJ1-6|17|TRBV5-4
TGTGCCAGCAGCTTGAGGGGAGGAAGCTCCTATAATTCACCCCTCCACTTT
CASSLRGGSSYNSPLHF
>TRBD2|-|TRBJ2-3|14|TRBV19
TGTGCCACCAAGACGGGGGGGCACACAGATACGCAGTATTTT
CATKTGGHTDTQYF
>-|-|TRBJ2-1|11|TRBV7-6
TGTGCCAGCAGCTTAGGGAATGAGCAGTTCTTC
CASSLGNEQFF
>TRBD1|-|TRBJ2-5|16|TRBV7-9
TGTGCCAGCAGCTTAGGGGACAGGGCGGTCCAAGAGACCCAGTACTTC
CASSLGDRAVQETQYF
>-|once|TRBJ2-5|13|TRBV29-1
TGCAGCGCACGTGTCGAGGGCCGGGAGACCCAGTACTTC
CSARVEGRETQYF
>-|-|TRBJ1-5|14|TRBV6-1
TGTGCCAGCAGTGAAGGCCCTCTATCGCGGTCCCAGCATTTT
CASSEGPLSRSQHF
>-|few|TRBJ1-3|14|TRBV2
TGTGCCAGCAGCCCCGGACGAGGAGGAAACACCATATATTTT
CASSPGRGGNTIYF
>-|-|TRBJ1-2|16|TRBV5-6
TGTGCCAGCAGCTTGGGTCCCGGGACGGGTAACTATGGCTACACCTTC
CASSLGPGTGNYGYTF
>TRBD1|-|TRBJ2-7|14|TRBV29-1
TGCAGCGTTGTCAGACAGGGGGTCAGGAGCGAGCAGTACTTC
CSVVRQGVRSEQYF
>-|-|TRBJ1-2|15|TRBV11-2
TGTGCCAGCAGCCCCCTCACAGGAAAACACTATGGCTACACCTTC
CASSPLTGKHYGYTF
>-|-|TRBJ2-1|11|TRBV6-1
TGTGCCGGGGCACTTCTCAATGAGCAGTTCTTC
CAGALLNEQFF
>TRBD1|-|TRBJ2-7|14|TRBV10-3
TGTGCCATCAGTAGCCAGGACAGGTACTACGAGCAGTACTTC
CAISSQDRYYEQYF
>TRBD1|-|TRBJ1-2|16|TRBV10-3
TGTGCCATCAGGTTCCCGGGACAGGGGGCGCGGTCGGGCTACACCTTC
CAIRFPGQGARSGYTF
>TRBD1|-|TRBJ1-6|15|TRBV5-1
TGCGCCAGCAGCCCGGACAGGGTGGATAATTCACCCCTCCACTTT
CASSPDRVDNSPLHF
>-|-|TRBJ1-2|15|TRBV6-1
TGTGCCAGCAGTGAAGCGCTTCTGGGGGCGCGGGGCTACACCTTC
CASSEALLGARGYTF
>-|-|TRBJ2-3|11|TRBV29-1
TGCAGCCTCCTCGGAGCCGATACGCAGTATTTT
CSLLGADTQYF
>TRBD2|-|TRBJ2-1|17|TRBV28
TGTGCCAGCAGTTCCCCAAGTAGCGGGCTAGCCTACAATGAGCAGTTCTTC
CASSSPSSGLAYNEQFF
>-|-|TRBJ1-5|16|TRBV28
TGTGCCAGCAGTTTTCAGGAGGGGAGGTCGGAGCAGCCCCAGCATTTT
CASSFQEGRSEQPQHF
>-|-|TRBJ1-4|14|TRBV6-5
TGTGCCAGCAGTTACGACGGCACTAATGAAAAACTGTTTTTT
CASSYDGTNEKLFF
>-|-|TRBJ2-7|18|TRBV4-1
TGCGCCAGCAGCCAACGGGTTATGGCCCTTGGTTATGTCTACGAGCAGTACTTC
CASSQRVMALGYVYEQYF
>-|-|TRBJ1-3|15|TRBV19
TGTGCCAGTACCCCCGGGACCGGGTACGGAAACACCATATATTTT
CASTPGTGYGNTIYF
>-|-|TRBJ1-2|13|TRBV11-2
TGTGCCAGCAGCTTAAGTGCGAACTATGGCTACACCTTC
CASSLSANYGYTF
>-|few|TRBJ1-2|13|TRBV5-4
TGTGCCAGCAGCTTGTCAGGGTTCTATGGCTACACCTTC
CASSLSGFYGYTF
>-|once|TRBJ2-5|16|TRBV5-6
TGTGCCAGCAGCTTGGCCCCTAGCTGGCCCCAAGAGACCCAGTACTTC
CASSLAPSWPQETQYF
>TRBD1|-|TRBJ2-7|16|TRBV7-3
TGTGCCAGCAGCTTGGTTGGACAGGGGTTCTTCCCCGAGCAGTACTTC
CASSLVGQGFFPEQYF